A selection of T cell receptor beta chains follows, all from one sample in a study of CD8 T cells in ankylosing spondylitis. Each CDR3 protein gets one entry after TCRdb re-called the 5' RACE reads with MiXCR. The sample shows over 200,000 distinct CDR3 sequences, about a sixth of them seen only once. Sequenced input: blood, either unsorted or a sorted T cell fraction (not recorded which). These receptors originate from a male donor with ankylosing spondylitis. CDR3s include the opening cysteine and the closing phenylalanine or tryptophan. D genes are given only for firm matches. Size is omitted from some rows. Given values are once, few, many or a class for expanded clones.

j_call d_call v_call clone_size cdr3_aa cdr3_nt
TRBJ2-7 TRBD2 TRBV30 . CAWTTGTTYEQYF TGTGCCTGGACGACCGGGACTACCTACGAGCAGTACTTC
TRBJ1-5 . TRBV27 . CASSRRGGDNQPQHF TGTGCCAGCAGCCGCCGGGGGGGGGACAATCAGCCCCAGCATTTT
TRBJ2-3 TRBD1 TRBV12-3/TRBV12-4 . CASSPNRGPRVHPDTQYF TGTGCCAGCAGCCCAAACAGGGGGCCCCGGGTCCACCCAGATACGCAGTATTTT
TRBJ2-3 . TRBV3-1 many CASSQGSAGMITDTQYF TGTGCCAGCAGCCAAGGTAGTGCAGGGATGATAACAGATACGCAGTATTTT
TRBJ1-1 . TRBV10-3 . CAISDEENPYTEAFF TGTGCCATCAGTGATGAGGAGAACCCGTACACTGAAGCTTTCTTT
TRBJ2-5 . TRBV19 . CASSSGPVGGAIQETQYF TGTGCCAGTAGCTCCGGACCAGTGGGGGGGGCCATACAAGAGACCCAGTACTTC
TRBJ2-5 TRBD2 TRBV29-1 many CSVEDRLAGALETQYF TGCAGCGTTGAAGATCGACTAGCGGGAGCTCTGGAGACCCAGTACTTC
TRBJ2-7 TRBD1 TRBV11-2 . CASSRNRGVYEQYF TGTGCCAGCAGCCGCAACAGGGGAGTCTACGAGCAGTACTTC
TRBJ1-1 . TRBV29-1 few CSVVIPVGGTEAFF TGCAGCGTTGTAATCCCCGTGGGGGGGACTGAAGCTTTCTTT
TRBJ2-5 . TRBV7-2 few CASSLWTEETQYF TGTGCCAGCAGCTTATGGACAGAAGAGACCCAGTACTTC
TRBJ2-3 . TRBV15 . CATSRGSTQEGIYTDTQYF TGTGCCACCAGCAGAGGTTCTACACAAGAGGGGATTTACACAGATACGCAGTATTTT
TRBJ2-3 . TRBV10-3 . CATLPAGRETDTQYF TGTGCCACCCTCCCCGCGGGTCGGGAGACAGATACGCAGTATTTT
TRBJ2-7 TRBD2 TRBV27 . CASSPGGGPLYEQYF TGTGCCAGCAGTCCCGGGGGGGGTCCCCTCTACGAGCAGTACTTC
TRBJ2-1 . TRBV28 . CASSLGLLGNEQFF TGTGCCAGCAGCCTGGGACTCCTCGGGAATGAGCAGTTCTTC
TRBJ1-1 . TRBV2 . CASSVWEQMNTEAFF TGTGCCAGCAGTGTCTGGGAGCAAATGAACACTGAAGCTTTCTTT
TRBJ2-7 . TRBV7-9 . CASSLGDFSTPGYEQYF TGTGCCAGCAGCTTAGGGGACTTTTCGACGCCGGGGTACGAGCAGTACTTC
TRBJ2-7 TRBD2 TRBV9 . CASSPLAGGLHEQYF TGTGCCAGCAGCCCCCTAGCGGGAGGGCTCCACGAGCAGTACTTC
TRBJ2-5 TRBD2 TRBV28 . CASRLAGEETQYF TGTGCCAGCAGACTAGCGGGAGAAGAGACCCAGTACTTC
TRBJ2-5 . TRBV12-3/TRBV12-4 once CASSLTRDGQETQYF TGTGCCAGCAGCTTGACTCGGGACGGTCAAGAGACCCAGTACTTC
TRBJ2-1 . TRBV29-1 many CSGEGGMAEYNEQFF TGCAGCGGGGAAGGGGGGATGGCGGAATACAATGAGCAGTTCTTC
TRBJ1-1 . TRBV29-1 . CSVKGQNTEAFF TGCAGCGTGAAGGGACAGAACACTGAAGCTTTCTTT
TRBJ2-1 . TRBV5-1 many CASSLEATGSYNEQFF TGCGCCAGCAGCCTGGAGGCAACAGGCTCCTACAATGAGCAGTTCTTC
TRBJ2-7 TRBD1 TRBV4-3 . CASSQDWGQWNEQYF TGCGCCAGCAGCCAAGATTGGGGACAGTGGAACGAGCAGTACTTC
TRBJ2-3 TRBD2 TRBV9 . CASSAGTSGRTDTQYF TGTGCCAGCAGCGCCGGGACTAGCGGGAGGACAGATACGCAGTATTTT
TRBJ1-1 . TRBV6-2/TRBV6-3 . CASSYLGSTEAFF TGTGCCAGCAGTTACTTGGGGAGCACTGAAGCTTTCTTT
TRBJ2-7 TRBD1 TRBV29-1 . CSARAQGYEQYF TGCAGCGCAAGAGCACAGGGGTACGAGCAGTACTTC
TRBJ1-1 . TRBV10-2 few CASSKTGNTEAFF TGCGCCAGCAGTAAGACAGGGAACACTGAAGCTTTCTTT
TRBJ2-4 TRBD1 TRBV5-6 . CASAPGTGVFQYF TGTGCCAGCGCACCGGGGACAGGGGTGTTTCAGTACTTC
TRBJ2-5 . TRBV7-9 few CASSSRGDPTLETQYF TGTGCCAGCAGCTCTAGGGGGGACCCAACTCTAGAGACCCAGTACTTC
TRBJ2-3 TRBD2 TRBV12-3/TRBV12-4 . CASSSGLAGSQADTQYF TGTGCCAGCAGTTCGGGACTAGCGGGAAGTCAGGCAGATACGCAGTATTTT
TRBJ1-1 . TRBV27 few CASTLNPGSVNTEAFF TGTGCCAGCACCCTAAACCCGGGGTCAGTGAACACTGAAGCTTTCTTT
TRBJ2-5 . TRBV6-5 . CASSYLATSQETQYF TGTGCCAGCAGTTACCTTGCGACTAGCCAAGAGACCCAGTACTTC
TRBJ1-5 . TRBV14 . CASSHRNDYSNQPQHF TGTGCCAGCAGCCATAGGAACGATTATAGCAATCAGCCCCAGCATTTT
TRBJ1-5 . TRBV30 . CACSRDDDQPQHF TGTGCCTGCTCCCGGGACGACGATCAGCCCCAGCATTTT
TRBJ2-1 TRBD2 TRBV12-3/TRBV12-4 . CASKDGLAGEQYNEQFF TGTGCCAGCAAGGACGGACTAGCGGGGGAGCAGTACAATGAGCAGTTCTTC
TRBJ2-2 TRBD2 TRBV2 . CASSGTRNTGELFF TGTGCCAGCAGCGGGACTAGAAACACCGGGGAGCTGTTTTTT
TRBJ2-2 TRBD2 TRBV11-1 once CASSSSSAGGPYDNTGELFF TGTGCCAGCAGCTCCTCCTCAGCGGGAGGGCCCTACGATAACACCGGGGAGCTGTTTTTT
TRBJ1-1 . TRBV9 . CASSDPGGFWTEAFF TGTGCCAGCAGCGACCCCGGGGGCTTCTGGACTGAAGCTTTCTTT
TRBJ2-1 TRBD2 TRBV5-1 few CASSPTVGREDNEQFF TGCGCCAGCAGCCCCACTGTTGGGCGGGAGGACAATGAGCAGTTCTTC
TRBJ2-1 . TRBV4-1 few CASSQQPADLYNEQFF TGCGCCAGCAGCCAGCAGCCGGCGGACCTCTACAATGAGCAGTTCTTC
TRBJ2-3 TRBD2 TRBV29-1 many CSVEGGGDTQYF TGCAGCGTTGAAGGGGGGGGAGATACGCAGTATTTT
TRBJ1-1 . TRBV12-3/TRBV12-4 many CASSWDAGTEAFF TGTGCCAGCAGTTGGGACGCGGGCACTGAAGCTTTCTTT
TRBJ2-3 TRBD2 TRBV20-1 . CSARAVGGWVDEADTQYF TGCAGTGCTAGAGCAGTGGGGGGGTGGGTAGATGAGGCAGATACGCAGTATTTT
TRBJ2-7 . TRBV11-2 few CASSLDLGPYYEQYF TGTGCCAGCAGCTTAGATCTGGGCCCCTACTACGAGCAGTACTTC
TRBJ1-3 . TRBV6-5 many CASSYGNTIYF TGTGCCAGCAGTTATGGAAACACCATATATTTT
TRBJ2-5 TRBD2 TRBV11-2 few CASSFFSSGGQWETQYF TGTGCCAGCAGCTTTTTTTCTAGCGGGGGGCAATGGGAGACCCAGTACTTC
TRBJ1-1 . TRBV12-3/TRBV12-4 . CASSFSLNTEAFF TGTGCCAGCAGTTTTTCTTTGAACACTGAAGCTTTCTTT
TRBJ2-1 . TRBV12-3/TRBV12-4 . CASTYSLGAGQFF TGTGCCAGCACCTACTCGCTAGGCGCCGGGCAGTTCTTC
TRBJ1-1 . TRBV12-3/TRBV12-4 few CASSLRVTEAFF TGTGCCAGCAGTTTAAGGGTCACTGAAGCTTTCTTT
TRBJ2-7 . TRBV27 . CASNALGRSLDEQYF TGTGCCAGCAACGCCCTGGGCAGGTCTTTAGACGAGCAGTACTTC
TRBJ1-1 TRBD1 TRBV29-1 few CSVQGQGGVNTEAFF TGCAGCGTTCAGGGACAGGGGGGAGTGAACACTGAAGCTTTCTTT
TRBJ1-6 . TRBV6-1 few CASGLGANSPLHF TGTGCCAGCGGTCTGGGGGCGAATTCACCCCTCCACTTT